This T cell receptor (beta chain) is from a study of T cells after posttransplantation cyclophosphamide. Findings and caveats of the study: Later post-transplant blood repertoires were often dominated by donor CD8+ memory clones.

On this clone: Its antigen is still unknown.

Produced via immunoSEQ multiplex PCR; TCRdb's table is partial and in-frame only. This sample yields around 15,000 clones, of which about 82% are seen a single time; roughly 2.8% belongs to the top ten. Methotrexate plus calcineurin inhibitor accompanied controls' myeloablative marrow transplants; sampling was 1 year later. CDR1 is GTSNPN, CDR2 SVGIG, per germline (reference sequence). The V and J ends lost 0 bases and 3 bases respectively, with 24 bases between them. The length of the CDR3 is 18 residues. The V and J genes are TRBV30 and TRBJ2-7, with D maybe TRBD1 (6 bases). The sequencing used PBMCs, collected roughly 470 days after allogeneic stem cell transplant with calcineurin inhibitor and methotrexate. This receptor was taken from a young adult male patient who received an allogeneic stem cell transplant from an unrelated donor, was CMV-positive, and had acute and chronic GVHD. Some of the T cells might come from the graft donor. The CDR3 coding sequence is TGTGCCTGGAGTGTTAGGGGGAATTTCCAGACAGAAGGCTACGAGCAGTACTTC. Translated, it gives CAWSVRGNFQTEGYEQYF.